These 7 T cell receptor beta chains share one sample of origin, sequenced in a study of cytomegalovirus exposure and HLA in healthy donors. Primers: 60 Vbeta forward and 13 Jbeta reverse. Only in-frame clones appear in the TCRdb table, and some are missing; sequencing was by immunoSEQ multiplex PCR. The sample lists about 140,000 clones, around 86% occurring once. The sample was PBMCs. Source of these receptors: a female donor in good health and CMV-seronegative.

V is TRBV18 and J is TRBJ2-7; tentative D call: TRBD2 (5 bases). The CDR3 covers 15 residues. The germline gives CDR1 KGHSH, CDR2 LQKENI. Trimming removed 3 bases at V and 1 base at J, with 13 bases between. The CDR3 reads CASSPPYEGSYEQYF. The CDR3 DNA sequence: TGTGCCAGCTCACCCCCCTATGAGGGTTCCTACGAGCAGTACTTC.

This chain connects TRBV29-1 to TRBJ2-7; 11 bases map to TRBD1. Trimming removed 4 bases from V and 9 bases from J; junction bases left unmatched: 11. The CDR3 covers 14 residues. CDR1 and CDR2 (germline): SQVTM, ANQGSEA. CDR3 in DNA: TGCAGCGTTGCCCGGGACAGGGGGGCCTCCGGGCAGTACTTC. Translated: CSVARDRGASGQYF.

The V and J genes are TRBV5-8 and TRBJ2-7; 11 positions agree with TRBD2. This CDR3 has 17 residues. CDR1 and CDR2 (germline): SGHTS, YDEGEE. V lost 0 bases to trimming and J lost 6 bases; unmatched junction nucleotides: 11. The DNA of the CDR3 is TGTGCCAGCAGCTTGGTGCTTAGCGGGAGGGCCTTGGTCGAGCAGTACTTC. It is translated as CASSLVLSGRALVEQYF.

This clone was observed a single time. The chain employs TRBV11-3 and TRBJ2-5; a possible D gene is TRBD1 (7 bases). Germline CDR1 and CDR2: SGHNT and YENEEA. This CDR3 region has 15 residues. Trimming took 5 bases from V and 5 from J, leaving 18 bases between them. CDR3 DNA sequence: TGTGCCAGCAGCCCAGGGGGGACCCGGAGGGAGACCCAGTACTTC. It codes for CASSPGGTRRETQYF.

The chain carries TRBV6-6 and TRBJ1-1; D ambiguous. The CDR3 sequence is 15 residues long. Germline V gives CDR1 MNHNY, CDR2 SVGAGI (reference sequence). V lost 0 bases and J 0 bases, leaving 8 bases between the germline ends. The CDR3, as DNA: TGTGCCAGCAGTTACTCGCCACATTTGAACACTGAAGCTTTCTTT. This codes for CASSYSPHLNTEAFF.

This chain uses TRBV4-1 with TRBJ2-7, with D unresolved. Germline-derived CDR1 and CDR2 are MGHRA and YSYEKL. The CDR3 loop spans 14 amino acids. The ends were cut back, 3 bases at V and 3 bases at J, with 12 bases in the middle. For the CDR3, the DNA is TGCGCCAGCAGCCAGGAACAGACGGTCTACGAGCAGTACTTC. Its translation is CASSQEQTVYEQYF.

The CDR3 sequence is CASHETGSYGYTF. For the CDR3, the DNA is TGTGCCTCACACGAGACAGGGTCCTATGGCTACACCTTC. The genes are TRBV28 and TRBJ1-2, with 7 bases identical to TRBD1. V was pared by 11 bases and J by 4 bases, with 10 bases of the junction left unmatched. The CDR3 is 13 residues long. Germline V lookup: CDR1 MDHEN, CDR2 SYDVKM.